In its sample, the clone carrying this T cell receptor beta chain was seen a few times. The sample is drawn from a study of human T cells and chemical hapten exposure. Time point here: patch test 1, 2 weeks after DPC sensitization. Treatment specified: therapeutic diphenylcyclopropenone sensitization with weekly scalp DPC. V lost 2 bases, J lost 5 bases, and 13 bases lay in between. Germline V gene data show CDR1 as SGHRS and CDR2 as YFSETQ. This CDR3 contains 14 residues. Using its own MiXCR run on the RACE reads, TCRdb lists one record per CDR3 protein. Of roughly 190,000 distinct CDR3 sequences in the sample, approximately 20% are singletons; the top ten hold roughly 6.7%.

The chain has TRBV5-1 and TRBJ1-2; D is possibly TRBD1 (5 bases). This clonotype originated in a woman in her fifties or sixties with alopecia areata. Some clones in this sample may be carry-over from other donors' samples. This specimen was whole blood, taken in connection with sensitization to the hapten diphenylcyclopropenone (DPC). CDR3: CASSFSDRLYGYTF. The CDR3 nucleotides are TGCGCCAGCAGCTTCTCTGACAGACTGTATGGCTACACCTTC.